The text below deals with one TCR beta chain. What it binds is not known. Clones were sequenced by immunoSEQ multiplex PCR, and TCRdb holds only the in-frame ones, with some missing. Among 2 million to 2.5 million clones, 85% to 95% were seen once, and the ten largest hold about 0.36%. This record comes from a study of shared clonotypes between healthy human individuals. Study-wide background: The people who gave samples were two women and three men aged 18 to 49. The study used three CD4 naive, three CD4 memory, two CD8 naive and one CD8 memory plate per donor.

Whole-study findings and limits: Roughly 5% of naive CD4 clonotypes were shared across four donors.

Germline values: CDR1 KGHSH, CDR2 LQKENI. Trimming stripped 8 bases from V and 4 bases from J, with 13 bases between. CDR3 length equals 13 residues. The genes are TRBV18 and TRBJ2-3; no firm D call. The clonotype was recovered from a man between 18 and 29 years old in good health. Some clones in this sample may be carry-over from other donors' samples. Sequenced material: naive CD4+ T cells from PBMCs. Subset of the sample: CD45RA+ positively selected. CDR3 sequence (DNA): TGTGCCAGCCTGCTGGCGGACCCAGATACGCAGTATTTT. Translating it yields CASLLADPDTQYF. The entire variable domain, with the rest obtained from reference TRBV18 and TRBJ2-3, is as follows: NAGVMQNPRHLVRRRGQEARLRCSPMKGHSHVYWYRQLPEEGLKFMVYLQKENIIDESGMPKERFSAEFPKEGPSILRIQQVVRGDSAAYFCASLLADPDTQYFGPGTRLTVL.